The T cell receptor beta chain under discussion was sequenced for a study of CD8 T cells in ankylosing spondylitis. A single record per CDR3 protein comes from TCRdb applying MiXCR to the 5' RACE reads. The table includes about 400,000 distinct CDR3 sequences, approximately 22% detected once. Trimming left V 4 bases short and J 7 bases short, with 10 bases between. The CDR3 runs to 12 residues. Sequenced sample: blood, either unsorted or a sorted T cell fraction (not recorded which). V is TRBV12-3 or TRBV12-4 and J is TRBJ1-1; D remains unclear. The sequence was collected from a male donor with ankylosing spondylitis or in good health (not recorded which). The CDR3 DNA follows: TGTGCCAGCAGTTCAAATGGAGTTGAAGCTTTCTTT. This sequence encodes CASSSNGVEAFF.